The clone carrying this TCR beta chain was detected ten times or more. This record belongs to a study of regulatory T cells in long-lasting Graves disease. The overall study: Antithyroid drug intake by newly diagnosed Graves' patients had lasted under 3 months.

The sample's time point: newly diagnosed GD, antithyroid drugs for less than 3 months. From RNA extracted from PBMCs, the TCR library was made. Combining iRepertoire HTBI primers with Arm-PCR of CDR3 regions, the authors built TCR beta libraries. TCRdb used MiXCR to reprocess the multiplex PCR reads, holding one entry per CDR3 protein. The repertoire has hundreds of thousands of distinct CDR3 sequences, more than 15% of them found once; the top ten carry around 25%. CDR1 SNHLY and CDR2 FYNNEI come from the germline V gene. The CDR3 consists of 11 residues. Deletions cut 6 bases from V and 5 bases from J, with 8 bases between. The sample also formed part of further work on T cells in Graves' hyperthyroidism and ophthalmopathy. That paper states: No progression to ophthalmopathy during 18 months of follow-up defined stable disease. The HTBI primer set served for first-round RT-PCR of the TCR CDR3.

The gene calls are TRBV2 and TRBJ2-7, with no clear D. This TCR was sampled from a woman aged 35-65 years with Graves disease. The sample consisted of peripheral blood mononuclear cells (PBMCs), taken at new diagnosis, from a patient treated with antithyroid drugs. The CDR3 here is CASSGDNEQYF. The CDR3, as DNA: TGTGCCAGCAGCGGAGATAACGAGCAGTACTTC.